What follows is one TCR beta chain and its context. This sample was included in a study of blood T cell repertoires in COVID-19. Background on the study: T cells, B-cell-depleted T cells, or PBMCs supplied cDNA or gDNA.

The CDR3 consists of 13 residues. The germline V gene has CDR1 MNHEY and CDR2 SVGAGI. V was pared by 6 bases and J by 5 bases, with 11 bases between. In the original analysis: Amplification of reference gene primers provided the estimated nucleated cell counts. The protocol was immunoSEQ multiplex PCR, while the TCRdb copy is restricted to in-frame clones and leaves out a portion. V, J and clone size derive from that table, while D and trimming were established from the DNA sequence. The table records 150,000 to 250,000 clones, about 93% of them present only once. The Seattle patients, enrolled during active infection, were followed longitudinally.

The receptor comes from a young man with COVID-19, enrolled during active disease. The sequencing sample was made of peripheral blood. The chain joins TRBV6-5 to TRBJ1-5; D is perhaps TRBD1 (5 bases). The CDR3 coding sequence is TGTGCCAGCAGCTCCAGGGAACATCAGCCCCAGCATTTT. Its translation: CASSSREHQPQHF.